These 26 T cell receptor beta chains share one sample of origin, sequenced in a study of T cell repertoires in cytomegalovirus infection. TCRdb independently ran MiXCR on the reads; one entry per CDR3 protein. The sample lists some 600,000 distinct CDR3 sequences, 20% to 25% occurring once. What was sequenced was CD8+ T cells from PBMCs. The origin of the receptors is a human donor in good health (CMV status not recorded). Some clones in this sample may be carry-over from other donors' samples.

This clonotype showed up just once. J is TRBJ1-1 and V is TRBV6-6; weak D call: TRBD1 (6 bases). Trimming cost V 10 bases and J 0 bases, with 12 bases left between them. The V gene's germline CDR1 is MNHNY and CDR2 SVGAGI (reference sequence). The CDR3 extends over 13 amino acids. The CDR3 here is CAIRQVMNTEAFF. The CDR3, as DNA: TGTGCCATAAGACAGGTCATGAACACTGAAGCTTTCTTT.

This clonotype was seen many times. The chain carries TRBV7-2 and TRBJ2-1; no firm D call. The CDR3 consists of 14 residues. V gave up 1 base and J gave up 8 bases, with 12 bases separating them. Germline-derived CDR1 and CDR2 are SGHTA and FQGNSA. CDR3 sequence (DNA): TGTGCCAGCAGCTTAGGAGACCCCTTTGATGAGCAGTTCTTC. Residues: CASSLGDPFDEQFF. The full variable domain, in which reference TRBV7-2 and TRBJ2-1 provide the parts outside the CDR3, is GAGVSQSPSNKVTEKGKDVELRCDPISGHTALYWYRQSLGQGLEFLIYFQGNSAPDKSGLPSDRFSAERTGGSVSTLTIQRTQQEDSAVYLCASSLGDPFDEQFFGPGTRLTVL.

The chain has TRBV29-1 and TRBJ2-7; 8 nucleotides align to TRBD2. The CDR3 runs to 12 residues. The ends lost 5 bases at V and 1 base at J; junction bases unmatched: 1. The germline CDR1 and CDR2 sequences are SQVTM and ANQGSEA. CDR3 sequence reads: CSVREGSYEQYF. The DNA for the CDR3 is TGCAGCGTTCGGGAGGGTTCCTACGAGCAGTACTTC.

The genes are TRBV20-1 and TRBJ2-5, with 13 bases aligning to TRBD2. J lost 4 bases, V lost 3 bases, and 5 bases had no gene match. Looked up from germline, CDR1 is DFQATT and CDR2 is SNEGSKA (reference sequence). This CDR3 has 15 amino acids. This CDR3 reads CSARPLAGGPETQYF. The CDR3 nucleotides read TGCAGTGCTAGGCCACTAGCGGGGGGGCCAGAGACCCAGTACTTC.

In the case of this clonotype: A read error may be the cause here, since a much bigger clone is one base away. For the CDR3, the DNA is TGTGACAGCAGCTTCCCCGAAGGGGGCGGTAAGCACCAAGAGACCCAGTACTTC. Translation gives CDSSFPEGGGKHQETQYF. The chain uses TRBV7-8 and TRBJ2-5; 7 nucleotides match TRBD1. Germline CDR1 SGHVS, CDR2 FQNEAQ. There are 18 residues in the CDR3.

This clonotype was counted a few times. The gene calls are TRBV5-1 and TRBJ2-6, with D maybe TRBD1 (6 bases). The V gene lost 4 bases and the J gene lost 2 bases, with 10 bases spanning the gap. CDR3 length equals 15 residues. The germline V gene encodes CDR1 SGHRS and CDR2 YFSETQ. CDR3 amino acids: CASSAGVAGANVLTF. The CDR3 DNA follows: TGCGCCAGCAGCGCAGGGGTGGCTGGGGCCAACGTCCTGACTTTC.

Notes on this clonotype: Germline is not matched at one junction end, which may reflect a read error. V is TRBV20-1 and J is TRBJ2-1; TRBD2 matches 9 bases. The CDR3 sequence is 11 residues long. Germline CDR1 reads DFQATT; CDR2 reads SNEGSKA (reference sequence). This chain's CDR3 is CCALSGGEQFF. The DNA for the CDR3 is TGCTGTGCTCTCAGCGGGGGGGAGCAGTTCTTC.

This clonotype turned up a few times. This chain uses TRBV27 with TRBJ1-1, with a tentative D call TRBD1 (6 bases). The CDR3 contains 13 residues. Germline CDR1 reads MNHEY; CDR2 reads SMNVEV (reference sequence). The ends were cut back, 6 bases at V and 6 bases at J, with 14 bases in the middle. This CDR3 reads CASSHTGLAEAFF. CDR3 nucleotides: TGTGCCAGCAGCCACACAGGGTTAGCTGAAGCTTTCTTT.

V gene TRBV12-3 or TRBV12-4 combines with J gene TRBJ1-2; D not resolved. Trimming took off 6 bases at V and 0 bases at J, with 11 bases between the two ends. The CDR3 loop spans 14 amino acids. The CDR3: CASSPAGANYGYTF. CDR3 nucleotides: TGTGCCAGCAGCCCCGCTGGGGCTAACTATGGCTACACCTTC.

This clonotype was seen more than once but under ten times. The chain is built from TRBV29-1 and TRBJ1-2; maybe TRBD1 (6 bases). Germline V gene data show CDR1 as SQVTM and CDR2 as ANQGSEA. V lost 0 bases, J lost 3 bases, and 14 bases lay in between. The CDR3 contains 15 residues. The CDR3 region is CSVEDQETGYYGYTF. The CDR3 DNA sequence: TGCAGCGTTGAAGATCAGGAGACAGGCTACTATGGCTACACCTTC.

This chain joins TRBV20-1 and TRBJ1-5, with a tentative D call TRBD1 (5 bases). The germline CDR1 and CDR2 sequences are DFQATT and SNEGSKA (reference sequence). Trimming removed 6 bases from V and 11 bases from J, with 14 bases in between. This CDR3 has 11 amino acids. CDR3 bases: TGCAGTGCCCCCGGAGGGGAGTCCCAGCATTTT. This encodes CSAPGGESQHF.

This clonotype occurred a few times. This sequence joins TRBV6-2 or TRBV6-3 and TRBJ2-1, with 11 bases that match TRBD2. The CDR3 is 17 residues long. The J segment lost 3 bases and the V segment lost 0 bases, leaving 4 bases of the junction unmatched. Germline assignment: CDR1 MNHEY and CDR2 SVGEGT. The CDR3: CASSYSVAGGNYNEQFF. In DNA, the CDR3 is TGTGCCAGCAGTTACTCGGTAGCGGGGGGGAACTACAATGAGCAGTTCTTC.

Note on this clonotype: One end of the junction is discordant with germline, which a read error may explain. This chain links TRBV5-3 with TRBJ1-1; no clear D gene. TRBV5-3 is identified as an open reading frame with a role that is uncertain. This CDR3 spans 14 amino acids. The CDR3 protein is CASSLAGRSTEAFF. CDR3 sequence (DNA): TGTGCCAGCAGCTTGGCAGGTAGGAGTACTGAAGCTTTCTTT.

This clonotype appeared many times. CDR3 nucleotide sequence: TGTGCCAGCAGCGCCAACAGGGGGACTTCCACAGATACGCAGTATTTT. This codes for CASSANRGTSTDTQYF. This chain joins TRBV7-9 and TRBJ2-3; 8 nucleotides agree with TRBD1. With 5 bases clipped from V and 2 bases from J, the junction kept 9 bases outside the gene matches. The germline gives CDR1 SEHNR, CDR2 FQNEAQ (reference sequence). CDR3 length equals 16 residues.

Ten or more counts support this clonotype. This chain links TRBV19 with TRBJ1-1; TRBD1 agrees at 9 bases. CDR1 LNHDA and CDR2 SQIVND come from the germline V gene (reference sequence). The CDR3 spans 14 residues. Trimming took 8 bases from V and 10 from J; bases not matched to a gene: 14. This CDR3 reads CASGRDRDDHVAFF. For the CDR3, the DNA is TGTGCCAGTGGCCGGGACAGGGATGATCATGTAGCTTTCTTT.

V usage is TRBV9 and J usage is TRBJ2-1, with D possibly being TRBD1 or TRBD2 (5 bases each). Trimming left V 1 base short and J 3 bases short, with 14 bases between. The CDR3 extends over 16 amino acids. Looked up from germline, CDR1 is SGDLS and CDR2 is YYNGEE. Here the CDR3 DNA reads TGTGCCAGCAGCGTACTTGGTCGGGACCGCTACAATGAGCAGTTCTTC. It specifies CASSVLGRDRYNEQFF.

The rearrangement uses TRBV27 and TRBJ1-5; D is unclear. V dropped 10 bases and J dropped 0 bases, with 16 bases sitting between them. CDR3 length: 15 amino acids. Germline CDR1 MNHEY, CDR2 SMNVEV (reference sequence). CDR3 nucleotides: TGTGCCAACGGCCTGGGCATTTATAGCAATCAGCCCCAGCATTTT. Its protein is CANGLGIYSNQPQHF.

The table lists this clonotype with a few counts. The chain carries TRBV7-9 and TRBJ2-1; 8 bases line up with TRBD2. Germline CDR1 SEHNR, CDR2 FQNEAQ (reference sequence). The CDR3 covers 16 residues. V dropped 7 bases and J dropped 2; count of bases not matched to a gene: 10. The CDR3 sequence is CASIMGAGGPYNEQFF. The CDR3, as DNA: TGTGCCAGCATCATGGGGGCGGGGGGCCCCTACAATGAGCAGTTCTTC.

The genes are TRBV29-1 and TRBJ2-5; TRBD1 matches at 8 bases. The J segment lost 5 bases and the V segment lost 5 bases, leaving 4 bases of the junction unmatched. The CDR3 sequence is 12 residues long. The germline V gene encodes CDR1 SQVTM and CDR2 ANQGSEA. This CDR3 is CSVLDRGETQYF. CDR3 sequence (DNA): TGCAGCGTTCTCGACAGGGGCGAGACCCAGTACTTC.

This clonotype occurred many times. V and J are TRBV7-8 and TRBJ1-5, with D uncertain. V was pared by 1 base and J by 5 bases, with 6 bases between. Per the germline V gene, CDR1 is SGHVS and CDR2 is FQNEAQ. The CDR3 contains 13 residues. Here the CDR3 reads CASSLVWDQPQHF. The CDR3 bases are TGTGCCAGCAGCTTAGTGTGGGATCAGCCCCAGCATTTT.

The genes are TRBV6-6 and TRBJ2-5; 14 bases agree with TRBD2. Germline CDR1 is MNHNY and CDR2 is SVGAGI (reference sequence). The V gene end was trimmed by 5 bases and the J gene end by 0 bases; junction bases not matched to a gene: 2. This CDR3 is 16 amino acids long. The CDR3 DNA is TGTGCCAGCAGTGAGGGACTAGCGGGGGACCAAGAGACCCAGTACTTC. This gives the protein CASSEGLAGDQETQYF.

This clonotype was counted only a few times. The rearrangement links TRBV7-9 to TRBJ2-5; D is unresolved. The CDR3 sequence is 14 residues long. Trimming stripped 1 base from V and 5 bases from J, with 11 bases between. Germline V gene lookup returns CDR1 SEHNR and CDR2 FQNEAQ (reference sequence). CDR3 DNA: TGTGCCAGCAGCTTAGTACGTGCGGTCGAGACCCAGTACTTC. Translating it yields CASSLVRAVETQYF.

In its sample, this clonotype was seen a few times. J is TRBJ1-3 and V is TRBV20-1; D possibly corresponds to TRBD1 (5 bases). Trimming shortened V by 0 bases and J by 4 bases, and 13 bases separated the two germline ends. The CDR3 extends over 15 amino acids. Germline V gene sequence: CDR1 DFQATT, CDR2 SNEGSKA (reference sequence). Written as DNA, the CDR3 is TGCAGTGCTAGAGACGGCAGGGTGGAGGGAAACACCATATATTTT. It encodes CSARDGRVEGNTIYF.

The rearrangement uses TRBV10-3 and TRBJ2-1, with D tentatively TRBD2 (5 bases). Trimming removed 6 bases at V and 4 bases at J, with 13 bases between. This CDR3 contains 14 residues. Germline V gene lookup returns CDR1 ENHRY and CDR2 SYGVKD. DNA of the CDR3: TGTGCCATCAGCTTGGGTGGGGAGTACAATGAGCAGTTCTTC. Translation: CAISLGGEYNEQFF.

This clonotype was detected only a few times. The gene calls are TRBV6-2 or TRBV6-3 and TRBJ2-7, with a possible D match to TRBD1 (6 bases). V was trimmed by 0 bases and J by 0 bases, leaving 9 bases between them. Germline loops: CDR1 MNHEY, CDR2 SVGEGT. The CDR3 has 15 residues. The CDR3 DNA reads as TGTGCCAGCAGTTACTCGAGGGGGAGCTCCTACGAGCAGTACGTC. This gives the protein CASSYSRGSSYEQYV.

J is TRBJ2-6 and V is TRBV29-1; D remains ambiguous. This CDR3 contains 17 residues. CDR1 and CDR2 from the germline V gene are SQVTM and ANQGSEA. Between the trimmed V and J ends, which lost 0 bases and 1 base, there was a span of 13 bases. Here the CDR3 reads CSVEEAGRKSGANVLTF. The CDR3 region has the DNA TGCAGCGTTGAAGAAGCAGGACGAAAATCTGGGGCCAACGTCCTGACTTTC.